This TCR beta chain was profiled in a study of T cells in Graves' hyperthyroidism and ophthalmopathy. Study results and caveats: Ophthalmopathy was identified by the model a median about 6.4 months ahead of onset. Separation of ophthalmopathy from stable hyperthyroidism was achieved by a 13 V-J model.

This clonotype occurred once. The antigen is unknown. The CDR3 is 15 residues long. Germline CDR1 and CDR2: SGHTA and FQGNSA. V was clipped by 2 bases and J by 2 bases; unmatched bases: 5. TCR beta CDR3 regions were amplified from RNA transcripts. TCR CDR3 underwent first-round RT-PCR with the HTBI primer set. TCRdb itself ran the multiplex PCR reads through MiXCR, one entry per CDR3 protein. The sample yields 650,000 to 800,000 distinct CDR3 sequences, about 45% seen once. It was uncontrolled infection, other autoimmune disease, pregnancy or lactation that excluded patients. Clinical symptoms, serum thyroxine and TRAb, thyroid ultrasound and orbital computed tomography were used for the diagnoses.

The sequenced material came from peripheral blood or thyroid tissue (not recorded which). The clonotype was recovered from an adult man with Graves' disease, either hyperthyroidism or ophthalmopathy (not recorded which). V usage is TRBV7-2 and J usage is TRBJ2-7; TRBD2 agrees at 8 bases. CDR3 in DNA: TGTGCCAGCAGCTTAAATAGCGGGACCCCCTACGAGCAGTACTTC. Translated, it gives CASSLNSGTPYEQYF.